This section outlines one T cell receptor (beta chain) sequence together with its context. This clonotype showed up just a few times. What antigen it recognizes has not been identified. No clone much larger than this one lies a single base away; base qualities are absent. The roughly 39 donors, aged about 6 to 95 years, were systemically healthy Caucasian individuals from Russia. About 9.6 milliliters of peripheral blood were collected from each donor into EDTA-treated Vacutainer tubes. Ficoll-Paque density-gradient centrifugation was used to isolate PBMCs, with at least 7 million per sample. Total RNA was extracted from PBMCs with Trizol reagent, with at least 5.5 micrograms obtained per sample. For every donor, flow cytometry on a PBMC aliquot measured the percentage of naive CD45RAhigh/CD27high T cells. Receptors were amplified or captured by 5' RACE. Sequencing was carried out with an Illumina HiSeq 2500. A second PCR of roughly 6 to 11 cycles was run with a J-beta primer mix and a sample-barcoded 5' primer. A unique molecular identifier was introduced onto each TCR beta cDNA molecule by a template-switch 5' adaptor carrying 12 random nucleotides. At least 2.5 million CDR3-containing paired-end reads were obtained from each sample. The Mint cDNA synthesis kit, primed by a TRBC-specific oligonucleotide, was used to synthesize first-strand cDNA from all RNA. Following uracil-DNA glycosylase treatment, a first 18-cycle PCR with universal primers M1SS and BC2_uni_R was performed on all cDNA. The original pipeline was this. Each sample was normalized by randomly selecting 1 million high-quality reads, each carrying a distinct molecular identifier. Reads sharing molecular identifiers were discarded rather than binned into consensus sequences. MiTCR, run with a Q25 quality threshold and the strictest error-elimination algorithm, handled CDR3 identification, clonotype clustering and error correction. A nonparametric unseen species model with Euler transformation was used to estimate a lower bound on total TCR beta diversity. The public sequencing data were trimmed at Q25 with fastp and processed into clonotypes with MiXCR by TCRdb, which kept only in-frame beta chains. Rows merge per CDR3 protein into single entries with the most common DNA and genes. These V and J calls rely on TCRdb rather than the paper's analysis. Counted in this sample were roughly 800,000 distinct CDR3 sequences; 58% of them appeared once. The ten largest clonotypes hold roughly 22% of the sample.

At the junction V is shortened by 5 bases and J by 5 bases; bases outside the gene matches: 3. The CDR1 and CDR2 encoded by the germline V gene are SGHVS and FNYEAQ. From the cysteine through the phenylalanine, the CDR3 covers 13 amino acids. Only CDR3 DNA remains: 39 bases, in frame from the first base. This specimen belongs to a study of blood T cells in healthy people across ages (dated by TCRdb to about 2015). As for the study more broadly: In model experiments, template switching captured roughly one uniquely barcoded TCR beta cDNA molecule for every two T cells. To track age-related changes in TCR beta repertoire diversity, the study relied on deep sequencing normalized with unique cDNA molecular identifiers. The donors were split into four age groups: young (average 16 years), middle-aged (more than 35), aged (around 67) and long-lived (approximately 80). To avoid experimental bias, donors of different ages were distributed randomly across sequencing lanes. For two donors (one aged 18 to 29 and one aged 80 or older), the study analyzed two additional independent replicas of 1 million unique cDNA reads from the same blood draw. General findings and caveats noted by the study authors: Because donor CMV infection status was unknown, age-related changes in expanded clonotypes were potentially confounded. The percentage of naive T cells measured by flow cytometry correlated strongly with observed TCR beta diversity. Compared with the aged group, more naive CD4+ T cells, fewer expanded clones and increased TCR diversity were shown by the long-lived group, suggesting age selection. Bulk unsorted PBMC profiling prevented conclusive comparison of naive and antigen-experienced compartments. Estimates of total diversity from one million sequenced T cells were regarded as lower bounds and underestimates. As age increased, observed TCR beta diversity per million T cells dropped in a roughly linear way, and a significant reduction was already evident by age 40.

The specimen was blood. The sequence came from a man aged 30 to 39 in good health. The rearranged segments are TRBV7-6 and TRBJ2-1, with 7 junctional bases fitting TRBD1. The CDR3 corresponds to CASSPDRNNEQFF. The DNA sequence is given as TGTGCCAGCAGCCCGGACAGGAACAATGAGCAGTTCTTC.